One T cell receptor (beta chain) is described in this entry. Its antigen is unidentified. The data derive from a study of Ad26.COV2.S vaccination and SARS-CoV-2 variants. Study context: The donor was enrolled in the Ad26.COV2.S arm of the COV1001 trial. Study observations and caveats: Substantial post-vaccination breadth of spike-specific CD8+ and CD4+ T cell responses was reported.

The method was immunoSEQ multiplex PCR; TCRdb's version includes in-frame clones alone and lacks a portion of them. The sample has 250,000 to 300,000 clones; around 87% are singletons. Noted treatment: roughly 19 received Ad26.COV2.S at low or high dose, single or two shots; about 5 received placebo; per-sample allocation not given. All samples were drawn on day 63, counting from the first vaccine or placebo injection. Wuhan-strain SARS-CoV-2 spike was expressed by the Ad26 vector that made up the vaccine. This clonotype was obtained from a person between 18 and 59 years old who received the Ad26.COV2.S COVID-19 vaccine or a placebo. The material sequenced was peripheral blood, taken in a trial of Ad26.COV2.S vaccine versus placebo.

The DNA for the CDR3 is TGTGCCAGCAGGGAGGGGGGCACAGAACCGGTCGAGCAGTACTTC. Protein sequence: CASREGGTEPVEQYF. The genes are TRBV6-5 and TRBJ2-7, with D perhaps given as TRBD1 or TRBD2 (6 bases each). V shed 6 bases and J shed 6 bases, with 21 bases lying between them. This CDR3 is 15 amino acids long. From germline, CDR1 is MNHEY and CDR2 SVGAGI.